This TCR beta chain emerged from a study of T cells after yellow fever vaccination. Study overall: Preparation of fractions with low cell numbers was performed using SMART-Seq v4 Ultra Low Input.

The study made its TCR cDNA through 5'RACE template switching. That step introduced a universal primer site along with UMIs. TCRdb independently ran MiXCR on the 5' RACE reads; one entry per CDR3 protein. The data contain approximately 74,000 distinct CDR3 sequences, approximately 7% of them singletons. The V gene lost 0 bases and the J gene lost 2 bases, with 14 bases spanning the gap. Germline values: CDR1 ENHRY, CDR2 SYGVKD. The CDR3 is 16 residues long. Study findings and constraints: Within FACS-sorted repertoires, abundant clonotypes contaminating from the bulk population could be present. Subsequent to the booster, the majority of primary-vaccination clones reappeared (96% CD4, around 90% CD8).

To note about this clonotype: Its cognate antigen is unknown.

The chain recombines TRBV10-3 with TRBJ2-7; D may be TRBD2 (5 bases). The specimen comprised CD8+ T cells sorted from PBMCs, sampled about 5 days after the first yellow fever vaccination. This sequence originates from a man aged 18 to 30 who received the YFV17D yellow fever vaccine. The DNA for the CDR3 is TGTGCCATCAGTGAGTCAGGACGGGATGGGACCTACGAGCAGTACTTC. Its protein product is CAISESGRDGTYEQYF.